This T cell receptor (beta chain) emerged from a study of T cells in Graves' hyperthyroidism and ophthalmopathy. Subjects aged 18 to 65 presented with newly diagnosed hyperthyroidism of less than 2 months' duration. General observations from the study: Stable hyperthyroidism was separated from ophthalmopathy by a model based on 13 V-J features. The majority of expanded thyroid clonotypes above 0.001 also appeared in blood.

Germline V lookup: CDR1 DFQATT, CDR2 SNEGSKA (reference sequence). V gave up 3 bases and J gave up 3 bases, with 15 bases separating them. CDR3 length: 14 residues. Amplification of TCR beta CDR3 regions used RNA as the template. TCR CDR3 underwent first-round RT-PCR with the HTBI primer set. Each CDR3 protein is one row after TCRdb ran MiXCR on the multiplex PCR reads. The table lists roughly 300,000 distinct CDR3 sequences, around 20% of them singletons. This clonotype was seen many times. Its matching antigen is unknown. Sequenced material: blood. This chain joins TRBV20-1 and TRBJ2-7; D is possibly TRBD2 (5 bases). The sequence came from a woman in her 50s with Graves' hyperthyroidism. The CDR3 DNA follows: TGCAGTGCTAGCACGGGGATCTCCCTCTACGAGCAGTACTTC. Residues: CSASTGISLYEQYF.